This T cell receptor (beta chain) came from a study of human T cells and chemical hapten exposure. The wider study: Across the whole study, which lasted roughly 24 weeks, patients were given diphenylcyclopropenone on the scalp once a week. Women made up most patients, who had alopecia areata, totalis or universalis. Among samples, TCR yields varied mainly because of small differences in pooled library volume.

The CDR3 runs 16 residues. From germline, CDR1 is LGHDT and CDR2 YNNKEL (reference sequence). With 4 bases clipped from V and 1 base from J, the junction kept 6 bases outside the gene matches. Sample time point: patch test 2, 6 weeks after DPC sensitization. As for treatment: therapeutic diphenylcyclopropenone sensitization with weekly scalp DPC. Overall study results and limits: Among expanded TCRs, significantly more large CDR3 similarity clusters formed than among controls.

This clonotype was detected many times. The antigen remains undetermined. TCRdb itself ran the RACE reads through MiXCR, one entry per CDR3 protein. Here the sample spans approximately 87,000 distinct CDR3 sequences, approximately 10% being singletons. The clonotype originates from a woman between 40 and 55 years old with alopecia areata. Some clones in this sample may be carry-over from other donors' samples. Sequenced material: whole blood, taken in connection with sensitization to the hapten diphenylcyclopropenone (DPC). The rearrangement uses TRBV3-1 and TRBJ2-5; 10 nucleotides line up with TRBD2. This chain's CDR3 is CASSLRLAGIQETQYF. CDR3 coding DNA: TGTGCCAGCAGCCTCCGACTAGCGGGCATCCAAGAGACCCAGTACTTC.